This T cell receptor beta chain derives from a study of T cell changes during pregnancy in multiple sclerosis. Germline loops: CDR1 LNHDA, CDR2 SQIVND (reference sequence). V lost 3 bases, J lost 8 bases, and 7 bases stayed unmatched. This CDR3 region has 15 residues. Using immunoSEQ multiplex PCR, the repertoire was profiled, and TCRdb retains in-frame clones only, with some absent. The repertoire has around 86,000 clones, 90% to 95% of them found once; the top ten carry over 0.8%. The V gene is TRBV19, the J gene TRBJ2-1; 10 nucleotides match TRBD2. The sample consisted of peripheral blood, taken in the first trimester of pregnancy. This clonotype was obtained from a female donor with multiple sclerosis, enrolled in a pregnancy study. CDR3: CASSMASGRADEQFF. In DNA, the CDR3 is TGTGCCAGTAGTATGGCTAGCGGGAGAGCGGATGAGCAGTTCTTC.